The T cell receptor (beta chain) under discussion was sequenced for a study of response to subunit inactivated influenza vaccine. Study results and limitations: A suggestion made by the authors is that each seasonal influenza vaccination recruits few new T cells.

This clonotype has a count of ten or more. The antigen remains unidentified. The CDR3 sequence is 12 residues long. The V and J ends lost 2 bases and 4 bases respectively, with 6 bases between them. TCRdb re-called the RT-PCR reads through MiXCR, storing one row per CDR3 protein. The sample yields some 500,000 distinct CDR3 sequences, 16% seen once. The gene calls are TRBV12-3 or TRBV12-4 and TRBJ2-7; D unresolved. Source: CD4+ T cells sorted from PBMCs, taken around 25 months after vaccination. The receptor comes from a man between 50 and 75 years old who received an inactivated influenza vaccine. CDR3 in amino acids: CASSLSPYEQYF. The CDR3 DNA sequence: TGTGCCAGCAGTTTATCCCCTTACGAGCAGTACTTC.